These T cell receptor beta chains were read from a single sample in a study of PD-L1 blockade in urothelial cancer. Clones were sequenced by immunoSEQ multiplex PCR, and TCRdb holds only the in-frame ones, with some missing. The table lists roughly 21,000 clones, almost 90% of them singletons, with about 16% in the top ten. Here the sequenced sample was PBMCs, taken around atezolizumab (anti-PD-L1) treatment. These receptors originate from a woman aged 55-69 years with urothelial cancer. Each CDR3 is given with its conserved first and last residue. A D gene is named only where the DNA matches it firmly. Clone size is not always given. Where it is, it says once, few, many or a class for expanded clones.

>once|TRBJ2-5|TRBD2|TRBV7-2
CASSLVAGLGETQYF
TGTGCCAGCAGCTTAGTAGCGGGGCTGGGGGAGACCCAGTACTTC
>NA|TRBJ2-7|TRBD1|TRBV6-6
CASRGTGAFYEQYF
TGTGCCAGCAGGGGGACAGGGGCGTTCTACGAGCAGTACTTC
>NA|TRBJ1-1|TRBD1|TRBV6-5
CASSYSQGREAFF
TGTGCCAGCAGTTACTCACAGGGGAGAGAAGCTTTCTTT
>NA|TRBJ2-7|NA|TRBV12-5
CASGFSRGYEQYF
TGTGCTAGTGGTTTTAGCAGGGGTTACGAGCAGTACTTC
>NA|TRBJ2-3|NA|TRBV18
CASSPYTDTQYF
TGTGCCAGCTCACCCTACACAGATACGCAGTATTTT
>NA|TRBJ1-3|TRBD1|TRBV25-1
CASSLTGTGNTIYF
TGTGCCAGCAGCCTGACAGGGACTGGAAACACCATATATTTT
>NA|TRBJ1-6|NA|TRBV7-8
CASSPPGSPLHF
TGTGCCAGCAGCCCACCGGGGTCACCCCTCCACTTT
>NA|TRBJ1-5|NA|TRBV2
CASTERDNNQPQHF
TGTGCCAGCACCGAAAGGGACAACAATCAGCCCCAGCATTTT
>NA|TRBJ2-3|TRBD2|TRBV15
CATSRGGGAGGDTQYF
TGTGCCACCAGCAGAGGTGGAGGGGCGGGAGGGGATACGCAGTATTTT
>NA|TRBJ1-2|TRBD1|TRBV7-6
CASSPVGGAGGFNYGYTF
TGTGCCAGCAGCCCCGTCGGAGGCGCAGGGGGGTTTAACTATGGCTACACCTTC
>NA|TRBJ2-5|NA|TRBV11-2
CASSLGSGLGETQYF
TGTGCCAGCAGCTTAGGGTCAGGGCTCGGGGAGACCCAGTACTTC
>NA|TRBJ1-5|TRBD1|TRBV27
CASGNQGAGNQPQHF
TGTGCCAGCGGCAACCAGGGGGCCGGCAATCAGCCCCAGCATTTT
>NA|TRBJ2-1|TRBD1|TRBV2
CASTPRWDRNEQFF
TGTGCCAGCACCCCACGGTGGGACAGAAATGAGCAGTTCTTC
>once|TRBJ2-5|NA|TRBV28
CASSLNRERQAIAPSRQETQYF
TGTGCCAGCAGTCTAAACCGAGAAAGGCAAGCTATTGCCCCTAGCAGACAAGAGACCCAGTACTTC
>NA|TRBJ2-5|TRBD2|TRBV7-3
CASSPTSGRAVETQYF
TGTGCCAGCAGCCCGACTAGCGGGAGGGCCGTGGAGACCCAGTACTTC
>few|TRBJ2-3|TRBD2|TRBV27
CASSYQGGTDTQYF
TGTGCCAGCAGTTATCAGGGAGGGACAGATACGCAGTATTTT
>NA|TRBJ2-5|TRBD2|TRBV7-2
CASSLVGRALGETQYF
TGTGCCAGCAGCTTAGTTGGGAGGGCCTTAGGAGAGACCCAGTACTTC
>NA|TRBJ2-7|TRBD2|TRBV6-1
CASSEAGGAGAYEQYF
TGTGCCAGCAGTGAAGCAGGAGGGGCGGGGGCCTACGAGCAGTACTTC
>NA|TRBJ1-5|TRBD1|TRBV6-6
CASRQGDPNQPQHF
TGTGCCAGCAGGCAGGGGGATCCTAATCAGCCCCAGCATTTT
>NA|TRBJ2-1|TRBD1|TRBV6-6
CASSYNPQGAYNEQFF
TGTGCCAGCAGTTACAACCCCCAGGGGGCGTACAATGAGCAGTTCTTC
>NA|TRBJ2-3|TRBD2|TRBV28
CASSPTSAWPDTQYF
TGTGCCAGCAGTCCTACTAGCGCGTGGCCAGATACGCAGTATTTT
>NA|TRBJ2-2|TRBD1|TRBV9
CASSVRTGGDGELFF
TGTGCCAGCAGCGTTAGGACAGGGGGCGACGGGGAGCTGTTTTTT
>NA|TRBJ2-3|NA|TRBV21-1
CASSKVQRQQGPSTDTQYF
TGTGCCAGCAGCAAAGTACAAAGACAACAGGGCCCTAGCACAGATACGCAGTATTTT
>NA|TRBJ1-3|NA|TRBV5-1
CASSLARGNTIYF
TGCGCCAGCAGCTTGGCCAGGGGAAACACCATATATTTT
>NA|TRBJ1-5|NA|TRBV4-2
CASSHEGQPQHF
TGTGCCAGCAGCCACGAGGGACAGCCCCAGCATTTT
>NA|TRBJ1-1|NA|TRBV6-5
CASSYMGQAFF
TGTGCCAGCAGTTATATGGGGCAAGCTTTCTTT
>NA|TRBJ1-2|NA|TRBV28
CASMEGPTLGYGYTF
TGTGCCAGCATGGAGGGGCCGACTCTTGGGTATGGCTACACCTTC
>NA|TRBJ1-5|NA|TRBV7-6
CASSPRGSNQPQHF
TGTGCCAGCAGCCCGCGGGGTAGCAATCAGCCCCAGCATTTT
>NA|TRBJ2-5|TRBD2|TRBV7-2
CASSLREERETQYF
TGTGCCAGCAGCTTACGGGAGGAGAGGGAGACCCAGTACTTC
>NA|TRBJ2-1|NA|TRBV4-1
CASSQDPQANEQFF
TGCGCCAGCAGCCAAGATCCTCAGGCCAATGAGCAGTTCTTC
>NA|TRBJ2-7|TRBD2|TRBV5-1
CASSLGGTSGIYEQYF
TGCGCCAGCAGCTTGGGGGGGACTAGCGGAATCTACGAGCAGTACTTC
>NA|TRBJ2-1|NA|TRBV29-1
CSVRIINEQFF
TGCAGCGTTCGTATTATCAATGAGCAGTTCTTC
>NA|TRBJ2-1|NA|TRBV18
CASSPRGGEYNEQFF
TGTGCCAGCTCACCACGGGGCGGAGAGTACAATGAGCAGTTCTTC
>NA|TRBJ2-7|TRBD1|TRBV6-1
CASRTDRGVSEQYF
TGTGCCAGCAGAACCGACAGGGGTGTGAGCGAGCAGTACTTC
>NA|TRBJ1-3|TRBD1|TRBV6-1
CASSGLPGQGAGSGNTIYF
TGTGCCAGCAGTGGACTCCCAGGACAGGGGGCAGGCTCTGGAAACACCATATATTTT
>NA|TRBJ2-1|NA|TRBV5-4
CASSLTGGDNEQFF
TGTGCCAGCAGCTTGACAGGGGGGGACAATGAGCAGTTCTTC
>NA|TRBJ1-5|NA|TRBV19
CASSARGMDSNQPQHF
TGTGCCAGTAGTGCCAGGGGTATGGATAGCAATCAGCCCCAGCATTTT
>NA|TRBJ2-1|NA|TRBV2
CASSGRSGVNNEQFF
TGTGCCAGCAGTGGAAGATCAGGGGTTAACAATGAGCAGTTCTTC
>NA|TRBJ2-7|NA|TRBV19
CASSTREGAYEQYF
TGTGCCAGTAGTACCCGTGAGGGGGCCTACGAGCAGTACTTC
>NA|TRBJ2-2|NA|TRBV7-9
CASSHPDRNTGELFF
TGTGCCAGCAGCCACCCGGACAGGAACACCGGGGAGCTGTTTTTT
>once|TRBJ2-2|NA|TRBV11-2
CATSIRRETGELFF
TGTGCCACCTCGATTCGGAGGGAAACCGGGGAGCTGTTTTTT
>NA|TRBJ2-2|TRBD2|TRBV4-3
CASSQLGLAGGGTGELFF
TGCGCCAGCAGCCAACTCGGACTAGCGGGAGGGGGGACCGGGGAGCTGTTTTTT
>NA|TRBJ1-1|NA|TRBV18
CASSPVPGLEAFF
TGTGCCAGCTCACCAGTCCCAGGGCTCGAAGCTTTCTTT